In this sample, the clone carrying this T cell receptor beta chain turned up a few times. The antigen is not known. This specimen belongs to a study of T cells after yellow fever vaccination. Study outcomes and limitations: Re-detected after boosting: most primary clones, approximately 97% of CD4 and under 90% of CD8.

Conversion of TCR transcripts into cDNA relied on 5'RACE template switching, which added a universal primer site and UMIs. TCRdb re-derived calls from the 5' RACE reads in MiXCR, one entry per CDR3 protein. The table shows roughly 500,000 distinct CDR3 sequences, with around 21% occurring only once. The material sequenced was PBMCs, taken 15 days after the yellow fever booster vaccination. The sequence came from a man aged 25 to 45 who received the YFV17D yellow fever vaccine.

The CDR3 bases are TGTGCCAGCAGTGAAGCGGAGTCCTATGGCTACACCTTC. Its protein product is CASSEAESYGYTF. The chain joins TRBV2 to TRBJ1-2, with D uncertain. The length of the CDR3 is 13 residues. Germline loops: CDR1 SNHLY, CDR2 FYNNEI. Between the trimmed V and J ends, which lost 0 bases and 4 bases, there was a span of 6 bases.